This T cell receptor beta chain was captured in a study of blood T cell repertoires in COVID-19. Overall study: Samples of COVID-19 (acute and convalescent) were obtained from the United States, Italy and Spain.

The CDR3 length is 17 residues. CDR1 is SGHTA, CDR2 FQGNSA, per germline. V trimming: 5 bases; J trimming: 0 bases; junction bases outside the gene matches: 9. Seattle enrolled patients during active infection and tracked them longitudinally. In the original workflow: From reference gene primer amplification, estimates of nucleated cell counts were derived. Assay used: immunoSEQ multiplex PCR; TCRdb lists only in-frame clones, some missing. V and J calls and clone size follow that table, whereas D and trimming were derived from the DNA. The sample consists of a few hundred thousand clones, 86% of them appearing once.

Sample: peripheral blood. The receptor comes from a woman aged 50 to 60 with COVID-19, enrolled during active disease. The J gene is TRBJ1-3, the V gene TRBV7-2, with 8 bases lining up with TRBD1. CDR3: CASSPGTGGFSGNTIYF. CDR3 nucleotide sequence: TGTGCCAGCAGCCCCGGGACAGGCGGCTTCTCTGGAAACACCATATATTTT.